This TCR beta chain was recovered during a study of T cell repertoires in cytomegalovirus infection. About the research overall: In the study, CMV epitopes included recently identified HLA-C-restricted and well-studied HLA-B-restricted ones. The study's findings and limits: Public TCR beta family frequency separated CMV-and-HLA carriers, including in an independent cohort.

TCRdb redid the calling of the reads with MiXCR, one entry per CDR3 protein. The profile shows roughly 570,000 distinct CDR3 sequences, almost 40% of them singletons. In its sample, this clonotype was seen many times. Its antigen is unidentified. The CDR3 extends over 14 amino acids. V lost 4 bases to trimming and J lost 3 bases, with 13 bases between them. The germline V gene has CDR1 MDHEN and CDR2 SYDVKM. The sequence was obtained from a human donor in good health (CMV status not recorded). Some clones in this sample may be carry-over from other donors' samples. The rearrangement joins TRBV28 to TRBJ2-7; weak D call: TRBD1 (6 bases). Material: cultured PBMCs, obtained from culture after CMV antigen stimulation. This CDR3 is CASSSPDRDYEQYF. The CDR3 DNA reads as TGTGCCAGCAGTTCCCCGGACAGAGACTACGAGCAGTACTTC.